This TCR beta chain was identified in a study of T cell responses to AZD1222 COVID-19 vaccine. Study results and limitations: White British ancestry dominated among donors, who included more females, and clonal diversity was possibly underestimated. Across spike, vaccine-associated CD4 TCRs were found, dominant at 160-218 and 743-854. Seropositive status at baseline applied to only six AZD1222 recipients.

Worth noting for this clone: Its antigen is still unknown.

The CDR3 contains 13 residues. V lost 6 bases and J lost 0, with 7 bases in between. Germline V gives CDR1 KGHSH, CDR2 LQKENI. Sequenced by immunoSEQ multiplex PCR; TCRdb stores in-frame clones only, minus some. The repertoire holds 95,000 to 150,000 clones, about 92% seen once, with 0.85% to 1.3% in the top ten. This TCR was recovered from an adult in good health. Here the sequenced sample was peripheral blood, taken on day 0 of AZD1222 vaccination. The chain combines TRBV18 with TRBJ2-3, with D unclear. CDR3 coding DNA: TGTGCCAGCTCCCACACTAGCACAGATACGCAGTATTTT. Translating it yields CASSHTSTDTQYF.